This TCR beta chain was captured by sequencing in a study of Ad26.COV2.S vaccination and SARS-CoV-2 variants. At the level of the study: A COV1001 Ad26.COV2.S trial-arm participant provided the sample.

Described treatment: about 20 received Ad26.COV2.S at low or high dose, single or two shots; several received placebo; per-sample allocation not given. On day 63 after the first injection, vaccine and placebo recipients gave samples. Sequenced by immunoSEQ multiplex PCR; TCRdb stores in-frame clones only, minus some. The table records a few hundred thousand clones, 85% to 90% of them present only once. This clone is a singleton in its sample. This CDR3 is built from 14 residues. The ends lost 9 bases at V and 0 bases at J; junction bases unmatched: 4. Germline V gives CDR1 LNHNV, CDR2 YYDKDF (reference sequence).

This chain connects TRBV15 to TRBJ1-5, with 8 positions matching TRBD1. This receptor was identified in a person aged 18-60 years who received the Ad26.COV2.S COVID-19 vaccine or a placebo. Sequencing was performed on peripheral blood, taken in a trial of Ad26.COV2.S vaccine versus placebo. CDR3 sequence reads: CATRDRSSNQPQHF. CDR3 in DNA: TGTGCCACGCGGGACAGGAGTAGCAATCAGCCCCAGCATTTT.